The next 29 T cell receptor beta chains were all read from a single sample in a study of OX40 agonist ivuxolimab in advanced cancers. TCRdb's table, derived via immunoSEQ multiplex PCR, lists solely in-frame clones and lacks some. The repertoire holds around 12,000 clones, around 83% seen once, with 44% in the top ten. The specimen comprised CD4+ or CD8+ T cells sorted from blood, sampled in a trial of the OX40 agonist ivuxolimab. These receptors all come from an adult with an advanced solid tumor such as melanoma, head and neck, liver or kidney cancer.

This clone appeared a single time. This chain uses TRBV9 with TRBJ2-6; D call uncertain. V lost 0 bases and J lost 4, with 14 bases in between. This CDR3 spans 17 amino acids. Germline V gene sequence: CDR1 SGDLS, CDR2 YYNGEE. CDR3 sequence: CASSVEASQAGANVLTF. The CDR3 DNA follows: TGTGCCAGCAGCGTAGAAGCGTCCCAGGCAGGGGCCAACGTCCTGACTTTC.

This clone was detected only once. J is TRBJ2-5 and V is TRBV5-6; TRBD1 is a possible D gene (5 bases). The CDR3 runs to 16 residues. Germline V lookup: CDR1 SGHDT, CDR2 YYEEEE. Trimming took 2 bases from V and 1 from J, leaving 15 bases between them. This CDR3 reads CASSFLTYRFQETQYF. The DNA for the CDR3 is TGTGCCAGCAGCTTTTTAACCTACAGGTTCCAAGAGACCCAGTACTTC.

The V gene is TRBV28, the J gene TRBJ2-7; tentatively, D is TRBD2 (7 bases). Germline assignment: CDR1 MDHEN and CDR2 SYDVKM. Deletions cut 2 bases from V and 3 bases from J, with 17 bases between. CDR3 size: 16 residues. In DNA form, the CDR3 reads TGTGCCAGCAGTTTAAAGGGGGGGGGCGGTCTCTACGAGCAGTACTTC. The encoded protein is CASSLKGGGGLYEQYF.

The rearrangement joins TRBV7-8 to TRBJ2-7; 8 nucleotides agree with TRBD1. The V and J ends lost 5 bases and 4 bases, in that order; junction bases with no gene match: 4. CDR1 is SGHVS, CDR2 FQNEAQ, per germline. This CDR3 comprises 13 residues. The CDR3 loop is CASSPGTGYEQYF. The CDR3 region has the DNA TGTGCCAGCAGCCCTGGGACAGGTTACGAGCAGTACTTC.

The CDR3 is CASSLGQGNEQYF. CDR3 DNA: TGTGCCAGCAGTTTGGGGCAGGGGAACGAGCAGTACTTC. The chain uses TRBV6-1 and TRBJ2-7; D may be TRBD1 (6 bases). Trimming cost V 5 bases and J 5 bases, with 13 bases left between them. Per the germline V gene, CDR1 is MNHNS and CDR2 is SASEGT. CDR3 size: 13 residues.

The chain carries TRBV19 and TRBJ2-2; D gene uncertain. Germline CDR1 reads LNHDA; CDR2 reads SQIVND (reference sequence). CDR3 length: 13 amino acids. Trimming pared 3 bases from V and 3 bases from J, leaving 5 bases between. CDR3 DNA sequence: TGTGCCAGTAGTATTGGCTACACCGGGGAGCTGTTTTTT. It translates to CASSIGYTGELFF.

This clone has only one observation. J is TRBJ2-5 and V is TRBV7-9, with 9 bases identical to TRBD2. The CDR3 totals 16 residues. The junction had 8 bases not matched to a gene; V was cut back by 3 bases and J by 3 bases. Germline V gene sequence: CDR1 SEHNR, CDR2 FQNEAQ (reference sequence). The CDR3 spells CASSFQLAGGEETQYF. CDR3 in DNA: TGTGCCAGCAGCTTCCAACTAGCGGGTGGAGAAGAGACCCAGTACTTC.

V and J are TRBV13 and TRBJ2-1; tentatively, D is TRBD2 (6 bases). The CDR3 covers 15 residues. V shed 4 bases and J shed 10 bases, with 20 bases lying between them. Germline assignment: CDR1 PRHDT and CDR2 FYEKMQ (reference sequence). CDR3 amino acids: CASSSRLVPTREQFF. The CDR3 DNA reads TGTGCCAGCAGCTCCAGACTAGTGCCTACAAGGGAGCAGTTCTTC.

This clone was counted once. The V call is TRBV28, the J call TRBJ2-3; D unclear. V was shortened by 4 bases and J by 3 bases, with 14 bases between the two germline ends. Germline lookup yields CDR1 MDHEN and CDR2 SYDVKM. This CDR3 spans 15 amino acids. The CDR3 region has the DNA TGTGCCAGCAGTTCCCGGTCAACTTTAACAGATACGCAGTATTTT. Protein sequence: CASSSRSTLTDTQYF.

The DNA for the CDR3 is TGTGCCAGCAGCCAAGTTGGGGCAGGGCATACGCAGTATTTT. Encoded protein: CASSQVGAGHTQYF. V gene TRBV14 combines with J gene TRBJ2-3; D perhaps matches TRBD1 (5 bases). In germline, CDR1 is SGHDN, CDR2 FVKESK. CDR3 length equals 14 residues. V was trimmed by 1 base and J by 7 bases, leaving 12 bases between them.

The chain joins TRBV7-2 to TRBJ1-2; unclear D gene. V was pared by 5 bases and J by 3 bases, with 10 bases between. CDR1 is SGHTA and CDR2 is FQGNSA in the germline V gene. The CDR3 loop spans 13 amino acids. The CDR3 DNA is TGTGCCAGCAGCGCGACACTCGACTATGGCTACACCTTC. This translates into CASSATLDYGYTF.

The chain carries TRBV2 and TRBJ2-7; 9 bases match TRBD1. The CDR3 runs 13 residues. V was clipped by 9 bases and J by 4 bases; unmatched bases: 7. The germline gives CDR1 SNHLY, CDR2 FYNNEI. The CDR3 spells CASDGTGRYEQYF. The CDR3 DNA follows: TGTGCCAGTGACGGGACAGGGAGGTACGAGCAGTACTTC.

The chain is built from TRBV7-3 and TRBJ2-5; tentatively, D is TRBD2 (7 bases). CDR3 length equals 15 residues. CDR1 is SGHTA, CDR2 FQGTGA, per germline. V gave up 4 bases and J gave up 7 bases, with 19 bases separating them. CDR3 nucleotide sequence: TGTGCCAGCAGCTCCCTTGGGGGGGACAAAGGGACCCAGTACTTC. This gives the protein CASSSLGGDKGTQYF.

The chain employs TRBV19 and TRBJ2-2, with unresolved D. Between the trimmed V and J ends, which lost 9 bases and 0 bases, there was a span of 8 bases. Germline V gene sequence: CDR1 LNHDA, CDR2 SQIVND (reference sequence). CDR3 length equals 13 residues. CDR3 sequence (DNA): TGTGCCAGCTTGGGGTCGAACACCGGGGAGCTGTTTTTT. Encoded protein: CASLGSNTGELFF. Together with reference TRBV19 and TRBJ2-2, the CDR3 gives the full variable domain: DGGITQSPKYLFRKEGQNVTLSCEQNLNHDAMYWYRQDPGQGLRLIYYSQIVNDFQKGDIAEGYSVSREKKESFPLTVTSAQKNPTAFYLCASLGSNTGELFFGEGSRLTVL.

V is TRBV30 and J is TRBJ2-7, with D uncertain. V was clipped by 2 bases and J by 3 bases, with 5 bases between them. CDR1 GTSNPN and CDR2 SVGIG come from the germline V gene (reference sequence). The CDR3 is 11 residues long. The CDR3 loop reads CAWSNYYEQYF. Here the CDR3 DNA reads TGTGCCTGGAGTAACTACTACGAGCAGTACTTC.

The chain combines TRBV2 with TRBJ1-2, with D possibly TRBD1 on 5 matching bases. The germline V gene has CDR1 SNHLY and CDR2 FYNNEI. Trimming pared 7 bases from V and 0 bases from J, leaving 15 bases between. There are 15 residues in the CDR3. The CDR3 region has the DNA TGTGCCAGCACTGCCTATCCAGGGACTAACTATGGCTACACCTTC. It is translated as CASTAYPGTNYGYTF.

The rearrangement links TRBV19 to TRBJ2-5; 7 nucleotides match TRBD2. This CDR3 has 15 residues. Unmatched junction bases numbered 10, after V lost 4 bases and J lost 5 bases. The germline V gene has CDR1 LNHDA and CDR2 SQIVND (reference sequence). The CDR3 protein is CASSTTAGVLETQYF. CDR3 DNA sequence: TGTGCCAGTAGTACGACCGCGGGGGTGCTGGAGACCCAGTACTTC.

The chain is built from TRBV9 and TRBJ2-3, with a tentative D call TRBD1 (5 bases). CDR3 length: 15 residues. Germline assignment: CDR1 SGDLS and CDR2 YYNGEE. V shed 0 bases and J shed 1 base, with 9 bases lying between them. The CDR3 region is CASSVVGVGTDTQYF. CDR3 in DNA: TGTGCCAGCAGCGTAGTAGGGGTTGGCACAGATACGCAGTATTTT. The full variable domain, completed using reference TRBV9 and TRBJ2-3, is DSGVTQTPKHLITATGQRVTLRCSPRSGDLSVYWYQQSLDQGLQFLIQYYNGEERAKGNILERFSAQQFPDLHSELNLSSLELGDSALYFCASSVVGVGTDTQYFGPGTRLTVL.

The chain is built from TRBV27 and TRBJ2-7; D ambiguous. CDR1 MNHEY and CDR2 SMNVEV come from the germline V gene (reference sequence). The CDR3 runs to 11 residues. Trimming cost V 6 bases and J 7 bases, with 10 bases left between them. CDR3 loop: CASSWAGEQYF. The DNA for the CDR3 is TGTGCCAGCAGCTGGGCCGGGGAGCAGTACTTC.

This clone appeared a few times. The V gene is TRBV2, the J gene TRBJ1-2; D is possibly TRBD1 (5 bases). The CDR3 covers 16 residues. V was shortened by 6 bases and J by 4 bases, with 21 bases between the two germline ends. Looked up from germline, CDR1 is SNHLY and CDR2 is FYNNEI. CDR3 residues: CASRRQRETGIYGYTF. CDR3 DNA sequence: TGTGCCAGCAGACGACAGAGGGAAACTGGAATCTATGGCTACACCTTC.

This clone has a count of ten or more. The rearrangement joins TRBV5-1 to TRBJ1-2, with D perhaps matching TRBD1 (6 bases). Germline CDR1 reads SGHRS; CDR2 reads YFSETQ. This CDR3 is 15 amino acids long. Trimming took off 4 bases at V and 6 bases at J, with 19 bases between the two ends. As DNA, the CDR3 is TGCGCCAGCAGCACCTTACAGGGAGCTTGGCATGGCTACACCTTC. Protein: CASSTLQGAWHGYTF.

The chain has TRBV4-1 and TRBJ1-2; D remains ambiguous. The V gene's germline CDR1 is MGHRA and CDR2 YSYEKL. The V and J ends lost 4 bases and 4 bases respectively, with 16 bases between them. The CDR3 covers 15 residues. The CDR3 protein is CASSPLAGDFYGYTF. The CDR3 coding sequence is TGCGCCAGCAGCCCGTTGGCCGGAGATTTCTATGGCTACACCTTC.

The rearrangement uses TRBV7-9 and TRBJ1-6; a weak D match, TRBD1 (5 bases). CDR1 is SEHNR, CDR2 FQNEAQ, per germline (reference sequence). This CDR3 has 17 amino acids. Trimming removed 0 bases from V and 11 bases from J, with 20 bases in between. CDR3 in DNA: TGTGCCAGCAGCTTAGCGCGGGGGAACGGGGGTTTGGCACCCCTCCACTTT. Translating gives CASSLARGNGGLAPLHF.

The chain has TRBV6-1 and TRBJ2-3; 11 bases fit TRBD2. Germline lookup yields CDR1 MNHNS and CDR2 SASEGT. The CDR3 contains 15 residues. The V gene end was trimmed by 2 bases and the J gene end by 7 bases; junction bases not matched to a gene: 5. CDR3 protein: CASSETSGGSNTQYF. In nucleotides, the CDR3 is TGTGCCAGCAGTGAAACTAGCGGGGGCTCTAATACGCAGTATTTT.

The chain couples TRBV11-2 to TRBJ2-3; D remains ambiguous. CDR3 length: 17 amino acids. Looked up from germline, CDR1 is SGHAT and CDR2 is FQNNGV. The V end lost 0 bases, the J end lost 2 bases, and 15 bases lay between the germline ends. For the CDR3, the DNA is TGTGCCAGCAGCTTAGATCCAGGACCACCCTTCACAGATACGCAGTATTTT. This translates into CASSLDPGPPFTDTQYF.

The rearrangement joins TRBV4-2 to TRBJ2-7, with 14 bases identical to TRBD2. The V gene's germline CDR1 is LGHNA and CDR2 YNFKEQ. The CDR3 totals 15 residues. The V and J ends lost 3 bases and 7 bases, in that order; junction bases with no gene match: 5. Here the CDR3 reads CASSQTSGGAEEQYF. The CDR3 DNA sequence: TGTGCCAGCAGCCAGACTAGCGGGGGGGCCGAGGAGCAGTACTTC.

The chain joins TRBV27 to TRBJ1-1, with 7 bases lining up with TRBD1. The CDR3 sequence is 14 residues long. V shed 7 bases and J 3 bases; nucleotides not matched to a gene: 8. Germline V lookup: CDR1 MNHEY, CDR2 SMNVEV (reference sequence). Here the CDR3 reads CASTLAGGDTEAFF. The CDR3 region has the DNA TGTGCCAGCACCTTAGCAGGGGGGGACACTGAAGCTTTCTTT.

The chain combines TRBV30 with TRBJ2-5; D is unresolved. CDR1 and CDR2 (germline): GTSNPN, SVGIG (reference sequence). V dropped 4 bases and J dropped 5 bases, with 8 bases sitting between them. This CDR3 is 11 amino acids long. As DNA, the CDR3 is TGTGCCTGGACAAACGGGGAGACCCAGTACTTC. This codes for CAWTNGETQYF.

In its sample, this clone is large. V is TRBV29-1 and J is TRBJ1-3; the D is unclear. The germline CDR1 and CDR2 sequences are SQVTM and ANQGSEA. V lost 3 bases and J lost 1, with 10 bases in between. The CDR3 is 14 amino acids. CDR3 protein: CSVDEGLSGNTIYF. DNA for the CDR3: TGCAGCGTTGATGAGGGTTTGTCTGGAAACACCATATATTTT.